A selection of T cell receptor beta chains follows, all from one sample in a study of cytomegalovirus exposure and HLA in healthy donors. The assay was immunoSEQ multiplex PCR, and TCRdb's table has in-frame clones only and misses some. The table lists approximately 110,000 clones, 55% to 75% of them singletons. Sample: PBMCs. These receptors all stem from a man aged 30 to 45 in good health and CMV-seropositive. The CDR3 runs from the conserved cysteine through the conserved F or W. The order of the fields is J gene, clone size, V gene, D gene, CDR3 protein, CDR3 DNA. A D gene is named only where the DNA matches it firmly. Size is omitted from some rows. Given values are once, few, many or a class for expanded clones.

>TRBJ2-1|.|TRBV6-4|TRBD2
CASSDSTSGGDEQFF
TGTGCCAGCAGTGACTCAACTAGCGGGGGGGATGAGCAGTTCTTC
>TRBJ1-2|.|TRBV5-1|TRBD1
CASSLGDRERYGYTF
TGCGCCAGCAGCTTGGGTGACAGGGAACGCTATGGCTACACCTTC
>TRBJ1-6|.|TRBV7-9|.
CASSLLTNSPLHF
TGTGCCAGCAGCTTGCTAACTAATTCACCCCTCCACTTT
>TRBJ1-2|.|TRBV7-2|TRBD1
CASSSADRGLYYGYTF
TGTGCCAGCAGCTCGGCTGACAGGGGGCTCTACTATGGCTACACCTTC
>TRBJ2-1|few|TRBV7-9|.
CASLEGAKNEQFF
TGTGCCAGCCTCGAAGGGGCGAAGAATGAGCAGTTCTTC
>TRBJ1-2|.|TRBV7-3|.
CASSRSGGPEGYTF
TGTGCCAGCAGCCGAAGCGGGGGGCCGGAGGGCTACACCTTC
>TRBJ1-6|once|TRBV4-1|.
CASSQRRTSPSSYNSPLHF
TGCGCCAGCAGCCAACGTCGGACTTCCCCGAGCTCCTATAATTCACCCCTCCACTTT
>TRBJ1-2|few|TRBV6-5|.
CASSYVLGGEGYGYTF
TGTGCCAGCAGTTACGTTTTAGGGGGAGAAGGCTATGGCTACACCTTC
>TRBJ2-1|few|TRBV7-9|TRBD2
CASSPRLAGYNEQFF
TGTGCCAGCAGCCCCCGACTAGCGGGGTACAATGAGCAGTTCTTC
>TRBJ2-5|.|TRBV6-5|TRBD1
CASSVGQEETQYF
TGTGCCAGCAGTGTAGGACAGGAAGAGACCCAGTACTTC
>TRBJ1-2|.|TRBV5-1|TRBD1
CASSSEGQGGGYTF
TGCGCCAGCAGCTCCGAGGGACAGGGGGGAGGCTACACCTTC
>TRBJ2-7|few|TRBV5-4|TRBD1
CASSSGQGYEQYF
TGTGCCAGCAGCTCGGGACAGGGTTACGAGCAGTACTTC
>TRBJ1-3|.|TRBV6-5|TRBD1
CASSQDRADTIYF
TGTGCCAGCAGCCAGGACAGGGCGGACACCATATATTTT
>TRBJ1-1|.|TRBV6-5|.
CASSYRDGLEAFF
TGTGCCAGCAGTTATCGTGATGGGCTTGAAGCTTTCTTT
>TRBJ2-5|.|TRBV18|.
CASSPPLQETQYF
TGTGCCAGCTCACCACCTCTTCAAGAGACCCAGTACTTC
>TRBJ1-5|.|TRBV7-9|TRBD1
CASSEQGGSNQPQHF
TGTGCCAGCAGCGAACAGGGGGGGAGCAATCAGCCCCAGCATTTT
>TRBJ2-7|.|TRBV5-4|TRBD1
CASSLALGGAVNF
TGTGCCAGCAGCTTGGCGTTAGGGGGCGCCGTCAACTTC